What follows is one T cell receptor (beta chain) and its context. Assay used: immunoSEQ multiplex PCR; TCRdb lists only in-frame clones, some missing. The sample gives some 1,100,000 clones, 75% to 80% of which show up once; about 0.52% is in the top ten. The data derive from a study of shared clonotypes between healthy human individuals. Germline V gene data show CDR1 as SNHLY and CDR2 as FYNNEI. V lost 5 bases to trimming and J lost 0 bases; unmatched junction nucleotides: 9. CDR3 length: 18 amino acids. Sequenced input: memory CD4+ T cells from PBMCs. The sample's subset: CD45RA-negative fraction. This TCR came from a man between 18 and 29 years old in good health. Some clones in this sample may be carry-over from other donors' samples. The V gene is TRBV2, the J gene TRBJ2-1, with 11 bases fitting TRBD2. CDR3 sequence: CASSFLAGGPVSYNEQFF. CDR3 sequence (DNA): TGTGCCAGCAGTTTTTTAGCGGGAGGGCCTGTCTCCTACAATGAGCAGTTCTTC.